The clone carrying this TCR beta chain has more than one count but fewer than ten. The antigen remains unidentified. This record comes from a study of cytotoxic CD8 clonotypes in ibrutinib-treated CLL. Trimming cost V 1 base and J 4 bases, with 7 bases left between them. CDR3 length equals 14 residues. Germline V gene data show CDR1 as SGHDN and CDR2 as FVKESK. With sequencing, the targeted depth ranged from 1 in 200,000 to 1 in 1 million T cells. Clones were sequenced by immunoSEQ multiplex PCR, and TCRdb holds only the in-frame ones, with some missing. In the table there are tens of thousands of clones, nearly 50% of which are singletons. General study points: Clonality climbed at ibrutinib response, then dropped toward baseline at progression.

The input for sequencing was PBMCs, taken before ibrutinib treatment. This TCR was sampled from a human donor with chronic lymphocytic leukemia. The J gene is TRBJ2-2, the V gene TRBV14; perhaps TRBD2 as D (5 bases). The CDR3 DNA reads TGTGCCAGCAGCCAAGGGGCGGGCACCGGGGAGCTGTTTTTT. It translates to CASSQGAGTGELFF.